The present entry profiles one TCR beta chain with its context. These data originate in a study of control samples from healthy donors and cancer patients. TCRdb's table, derived via immunoSEQ multiplex PCR, lists solely in-frame clones and lacks some. Here the sample spans over 100,000 clones, about 92% being singletons. The length of the CDR3 is 12 residues. Germline CDR1 MNHEY, CDR2 SMNVEV (reference sequence). Losses at the gene ends were 5 bases for V and 6 bases for J; bases not matched to a gene: 3. Sequenced input: blood. The V call is TRBV27, the J call TRBJ1-2; 7 positions match TRBD1. The receptor's source is a woman aged 50 to 60 in good health. The CDR3 reads CASSTQGNGYTF. In nucleotides, the CDR3 is TGTGCCAGCAGTACACAGGGGAATGGCTACACCTTC.